These T cell receptor beta chains were read from a single sample in a study of blood T cell repertoires in COVID-19. Here immunoSEQ multiplex PCR was the method, and the copy in TCRdb shows in-frame clones only, minus some. The data hold under 60,000 clones, with approximately 91% observed a single time. Sequencing was done on a sample of peripheral blood. These receptors were collected from a man aged 45-60 years with active COVID-19. Both conserved end residues are part of each CDR3. A D gene is named only where the DNA matches it firmly. Clone size, where shown, is once, few, many, or a class for clones that have expanded.

.	TRBV7-9	.	TRBJ2-3	TGTGCCAGCAGCTTAAGCGGGAGCACAGATACGCAGTATTTT	CASSLSGSTDTQYF
.	TRBV5-1	TRBD2	TRBJ2-2	TGCGCCAGCAGCTCTGGGGGACTAGCGGGAGGCGGGGAGCTGTTTTTT	CASSSGGLAGGGELFF
.	TRBV18	.	TRBJ2-7	TGTGCCAGCTCACCAGCATCAGGGAATCACGAGCAGTACTTC	CASSPASGNHEQYF
.	TRBV6-5	.	TRBJ1-1	TGTGCCAGCAGTTACCCAGGTACGGGAGTAGCTTTCTTT	CASSYPGTGVAFF
.	TRBV5-1	TRBD1	TRBJ1-1	TGCGCCAGCAGCTCAGACAGGGAATGGGCTTTCTTT	CASSSDREWAFF
once	TRBV20-1	.	TRBJ2-7	TGCAGTGCTAGTACGGGTGTGGCGGTATACGAGCAGTACTTC	CSASTGVAVYEQYF
.	TRBV5-6	.	TRBJ2-2	TGTGCCAGCAGCTTGTTAGGAGTCACCGGGGAGCTGTTTTTT	CASSLLGVTGELFF
.	TRBV7-8	.	TRBJ2-2	TGTGCCAGCAACCCCACAAGGCAGGGGCGCACCGGGGAGCTGTTTTTT	CASNPTRQGRTGELFF
.	TRBV6-5	TRBD2	TRBJ2-5	TGTGCCAGCAGTTACGAAGCGGGGGGGCCAGAGACCCAGTACTTC	CASSYEAGGPETQYF
once	TRBV28	.	TRBJ2-2	TGTGCCAGCAGTTTATTACAGGGCGGTACCGGGGAGCTGTTTTTT	CASSLLQGGTGELFF
.	TRBV28	.	TRBJ1-4	TGTGCCAGCAGTTTTTCGGGACAAACTAATGAAAAACTGTTTTTT	CASSFSGQTNEKLFF
.	TRBV9	TRBD2	TRBJ2-1	TGTGCCAGCAGCTCCCGGGGGGGCCCCTACAATGAGCAGTTCTTC	CASSSRGGPYNEQFF
.	TRBV7-2	.	TRBJ2-7	TGTGCCAGCAGCCAGAGGGCCAGCTCCTACGAGCAGTACTTC	CASSQRASSYEQYF
.	TRBV5-6	.	TRBJ1-6	TGTGCCAGCAGCACCACAACAGCTCCTGGTTCACCCCTCCACTTT	CASSTTTAPGSPLHF
.	TRBV7-2	.	TRBJ2-1	TGTGCCAGCAGCTTAGGGGTTTTGGGGGCGCGTTCCAATGAGCAGTTCTTC	CASSLGVLGARSNEQFF
.	TRBV5-1	TRBD1	TRBJ1-1	TGCGCCAGCAGGGAGGGACAGACGAACACTGAAGCTTTCTTT	CASREGQTNTEAFF
.	TRBV30	.	TRBJ2-7	TGTGCCTGGAGTAAAGGAGCGTACGAGCAGTACTTC	CAWSKGAYEQYF
once	TRBV30	.	TRBJ1-3	TGTGCCTGGAGTGTCAGTCAGGGCACCATATATTTT	CAWSVSQGTIYF
once	TRBV19	TRBD1	TRBJ2-7	TGTGCCAGTAGTAGGGGGGACAGGGGGTCCTACGAGCAGTACTTC	CASSRGDRGSYEQYF
.	TRBV6-5	.	TRBJ1-2	TGTGCCAGCACTCGACGGGACTATGGCTACACCTTC	CASTRRDYGYTF
.	TRBV4-3	.	TRBJ1-2	TGCGCCAGCAGCCAAGATCGTCAGGGTGCGTCTGGCTACACCTTC	CASSQDRQGASGYTF
.	TRBV7-2	TRBD2	TRBJ2-7	TGTGCCAGCAGCGCCGCGGGGGGCTACGAGCAGTACTTC	CASSAAGGYEQYF
.	TRBV5-1	.	TRBJ1-2	TGCGCCAGCAGCCTTGGGGACAAAAACGATGGCTACACCTTC	CASSLGDKNDGYTF
.	TRBV11-3	.	TRBJ2-5	TGTGCCAGCAGCCCGACGCGGGGAGAGACCCAGTACTTC	CASSPTRGETQYF
.	TRBV28	.	TRBJ1-1	TGTGCCAGCGCCGAGATGAACACTGAAGCTTTCTTT	CASAEMNTEAFF
.	TRBV15	.	TRBJ2-5	TGTGCCACCAGCGGAGGGAGGATGGAAGAGACCCAGTACTTC	CATSGGRMEETQYF
.	TRBV7-2	.	TRBJ2-7	TGTGCCAGCAGCTTAGTAGGAGTAACCTACGAGCAGTACTTC	CASSLVGVTYEQYF
.	TRBV6-1	TRBD2	TRBJ2-5	TGTGCCAGCAGTGAAGCCCTCGGGGGGTGGGAGACCCAGTACTTC	CASSEALGGWETQYF
.	TRBV5-1	TRBD1	TRBJ2-1	TGCGCCAGCAGCGATACCCGTACAGGGGGGTTTAGCAATGAGCAGTTCTTC	CASSDTRTGGFSNEQFF
once	TRBV5-6	.	TRBJ2-6	TGTGCCAGCAGGGAAGACAGGTCCGGGGCCAACGTCCTGACTTTC	CASREDRSGANVLTF
.	TRBV4-1	.	TRBJ2-7	TGCGCCAGCAGCCAGGCCCTGACATACGAGCAGTACTTC	CASSQALTYEQYF
.	TRBV6-5	.	TRBJ1-1	TGTGCCAGCAGACTGGGGGGAACTGAAGCTTTCTTT	CASRLGGTEAFF
.	TRBV25-1	.	TRBJ2-5	TGTGCCAGCAGTGAAAGGGGGGGGACGCGGGCGACCCAGTACTTC	CASSERGGTRATQYF
.	TRBV18	.	TRBJ1-1	TGTGCCAGCTCACCACGAGCATCCCGGAACACTGAAGCTTTCTTT	CASSPRASRNTEAFF
.	TRBV19	.	TRBJ1-4	TGTGCCAGTAGCCGACCCGGGTCTTATGAAAAACTGTTTTTT	CASSRPGSYEKLFF
.	TRBV10-3	.	TRBJ2-7	TGTGCCATCAGACAGACTAGTAGTTCCTACGAGCAGTACTTC	CAIRQTSSSYEQYF
.	TRBV5-5	TRBD1	TRBJ1-1	TGTGCCAGCAACCGACAGGGAGTGAACACTGAAGCTTTCTTT	CASNRQGVNTEAFF
.	TRBV29-1	.	TRBJ2-2	TGCAGCGTTGTGGGACTGTCGAACACCGGGGAGCTGTTTTTT	CSVVGLSNTGELFF
.	TRBV28	.	TRBJ2-1	TGTGCCAGCAGTTTTCGGGGGTCTACCTACAATGAGCAGTTCTTC	CASSFRGSTYNEQFF
.	TRBV4-3	TRBD1	TRBJ1-4	TGCGCCAGCAGCCAAGATTGGGGACAGGAAAATGAAAAACTGTTTTTT	CASSQDWGQENEKLFF
once	TRBV27	TRBD1	TRBJ2-7	TGTGCCAGCAGTTTTCCTGGACAGGGATCGGCCTACGAGCAGTACTTC	CASSFPGQGSAYEQYF
.	TRBV11-2	TRBD1	TRBJ2-1	TGTGCCAGCAGCCTAGGGGGCCCAGACAATGAGCAGTTCTTC	CASSLGGPDNEQFF
.	TRBV5-6	TRBD1	TRBJ2-5	TGTGCCAGCAGCTGGGGACAGGGTCAGGAGACCCAGTACTTC	CASSWGQGQETQYF
.	TRBV5-1	.	TRBJ2-3	TGCGCCAGCAGCTTCGGCAGGGTCGGCACAGATACGCAGTATTTT	CASSFGRVGTDTQYF
.	TRBV10-3	.	TRBJ2-2	TGTGCCATCAGTGAGGTTGCGCGCACCGGGGAGCTGTTTTTT	CAISEVARTGELFF
.	TRBV12-3/TRBV12-4	.	TRBJ1-2	TGTGCCGGCAAAAGTTACGGGGATGGCTACACCTTC	CAGKSYGDGYTF
.	TRBV27	.	TRBJ2-2	TGTGCCAGCAGTCACCGTAACTCCGGGGAGCTGTTTTTT	CASSHRNSGELFF
.	TRBV11-2	TRBD1	TRBJ2-2	TGTGCCAGCAGCCCGGGACAGGGGGCCGGCGCCGGGGAGCTGTTTTTT	CASSPGQGAGAGELFF
.	TRBV5-1	TRBD1	TRBJ2-4	TGCGCCAGCAGCCTTTCCGGGACAGGGACAAACATTCAGTACTTC	CASSLSGTGTNIQYF
.	TRBV4-3	.	TRBJ1-6	TGCGCCAGCAGCCAAGTCGGGGTGGGAGCGGGGTCACCCCTCCACTTT	CASSQVGVGAGSPLHF
.	TRBV5-4	.	TRBJ2-3	TGTGCCAGCAGGGGCGGACAGCAAAGCACAGATACGCAGTATTTT	CASRGGQQSTDTQYF
.	TRBV6-5	TRBD2	TRBJ2-5	TGTGCCAGCAGTTACCAGCGGGGCCCTCAAGAGACCCAGTACTTC	CASSYQRGPQETQYF
.	TRBV4-3	TRBD2	TRBJ2-1	TGCGCCAGCAGCCAAGATTTCGTTCCGGGGGCTAGCGGGGGGCCGGGGTGGAATGAGCAGTTCTTC	CASSQDFVPGASGGPGWNEQFF
.	TRBV12-5	.	TRBJ2-1	TGTGCTAGTGGTTTGGTACTGGCGGGGTCCCGGGGTGAGCAGTTCTTC	CASGLVLAGSRGEQFF